This record concerns one T cell receptor beta chain sequence. Its antigen is as yet unknown. Treatment indicated: oral pan-JAK inhibitor, 5-10 mg twice daily. cDNA prepared by RNA extraction and subsequent reverse transcription served as the template for sequencing. Some clones are missing from TCRdb's copy, which holds only in-frame ones; the method was immunoSEQ multiplex PCR. The table has about 190,000 clones, 60% to 70% seen once; the top ten hold about 0.69%. The sample is drawn from a study of CD8+ T cells in alopecia areata. As for the study in general: Treated patients were dosed with oral tofacitinib, taking 5 to 10 mg twice daily.

Study-wide results and limits: Possibly because of HLA-related factors, TCR sharing was less clear across patients than in mice.

The TCR sequence derives from a human donor with alopecia areata. This specimen consisted of CD4+ T cells sorted from blood, obtained at week 4, from a patient treated with tofacitinib.

The CDR3 DNA sequence: TGCAGCGTTAACCCGACTAGCGGGAGATTCTTCCATGAGCAGTTCTTC. Its translation: CSVNPTSGRFFHEQFF. The J gene is TRBJ2-1, the V gene TRBV29-1; 12 nucleotides agree with TRBD2. CDR3 length: 16 amino acids. Germline lookup yields CDR1 SQVTM and CDR2 ANQGSEA. V shed 5 bases, J shed 8 bases, and the junction held 13 bases outside the gene matches.